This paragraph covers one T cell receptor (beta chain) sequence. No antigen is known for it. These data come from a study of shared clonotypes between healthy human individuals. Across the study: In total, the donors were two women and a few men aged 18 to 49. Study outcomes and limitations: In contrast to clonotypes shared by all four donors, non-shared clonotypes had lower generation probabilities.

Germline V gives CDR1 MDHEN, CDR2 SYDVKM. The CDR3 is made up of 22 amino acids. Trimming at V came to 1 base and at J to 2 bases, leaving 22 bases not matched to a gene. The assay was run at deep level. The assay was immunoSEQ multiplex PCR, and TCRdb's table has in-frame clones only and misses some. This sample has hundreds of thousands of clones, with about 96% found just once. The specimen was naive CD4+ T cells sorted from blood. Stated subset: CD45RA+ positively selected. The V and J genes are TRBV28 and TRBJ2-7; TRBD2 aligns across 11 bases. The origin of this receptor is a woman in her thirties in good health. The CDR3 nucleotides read TGTGCCAGCAGTTTATACCGACCCCGGATGGGATCCGCGACTAGCGGGACCTACGAGCAGTACTTC. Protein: CASSLYRPRMGSATSGTYEQYF. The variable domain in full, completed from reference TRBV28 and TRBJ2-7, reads DVKVTQSSRYLVKRTGEKVFLECVQDMDHENMFWYRQDPGLGLRLIYFSYDVKMKEKGDIPEGYSVSREKKERFSLILESASTNQTSMYLCASSLYRPRMGSATSGTYEQYFGPGTRLTVT.